The entry that follows covers one T cell receptor beta chain sequence. The sample comes from a study of blood T cell repertoires in COVID-19. Study overall: The United States, Italy and Spain provided the acute and convalescent COVID-19 samples.

The CDR3 runs 15 residues. V lost 3 bases to trimming and J lost 4 bases; unmatched junction nucleotides: 4. From germline, CDR1 is LGHDT and CDR2 YNNKEL (reference sequence). The repertoire was sequenced with immunoSEQ multiplex PCR; TCRdb's copy has only in-frame clones and lacks some. The sample includes roughly 190,000 clones, roughly 85% of them seen just once. The chain combines TRBV3-1 (or the pseudogene TRBV3-2) with TRBJ1-3, with 9 bases lining up with TRBD1. What was sequenced was peripheral blood. The source of this sequence is a man aged 55 to 69 with active or convalescent COVID-19. CDR3 nucleotide sequence: TGTGCCAGCAGCCAGCCGGGACAGGGAGGAAACACCATATATTTT. Its translation is CASSQPGQGGNTIYF.